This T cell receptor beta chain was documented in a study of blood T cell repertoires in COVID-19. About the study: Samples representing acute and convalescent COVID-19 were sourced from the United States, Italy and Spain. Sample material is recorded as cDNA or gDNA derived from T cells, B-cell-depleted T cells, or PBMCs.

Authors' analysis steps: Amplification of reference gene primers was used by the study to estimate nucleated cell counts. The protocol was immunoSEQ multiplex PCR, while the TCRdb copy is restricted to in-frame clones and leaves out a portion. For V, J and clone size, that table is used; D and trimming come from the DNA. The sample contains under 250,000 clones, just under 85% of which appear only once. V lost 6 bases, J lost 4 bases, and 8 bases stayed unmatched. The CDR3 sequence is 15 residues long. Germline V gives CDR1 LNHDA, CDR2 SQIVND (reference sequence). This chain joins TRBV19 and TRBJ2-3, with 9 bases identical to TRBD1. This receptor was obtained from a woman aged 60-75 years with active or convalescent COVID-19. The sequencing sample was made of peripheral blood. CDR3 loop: CASSLTGGAPDTQYF. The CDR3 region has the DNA TGTGCCAGTAGCCTGACAGGGGGGGCGCCAGATACGCAGTATTTT. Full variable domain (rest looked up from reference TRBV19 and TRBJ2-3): DGGITQSPKYLFRKEGQNVTLSCEQNLNHDAMYWYRQDPGQGLRLIYYSQIVNDFQKGDIAEGYSVSREKKESFPLTVTSAQKNPTAFYLCASSLTGGAPDTQYFGPGTRLTVL.